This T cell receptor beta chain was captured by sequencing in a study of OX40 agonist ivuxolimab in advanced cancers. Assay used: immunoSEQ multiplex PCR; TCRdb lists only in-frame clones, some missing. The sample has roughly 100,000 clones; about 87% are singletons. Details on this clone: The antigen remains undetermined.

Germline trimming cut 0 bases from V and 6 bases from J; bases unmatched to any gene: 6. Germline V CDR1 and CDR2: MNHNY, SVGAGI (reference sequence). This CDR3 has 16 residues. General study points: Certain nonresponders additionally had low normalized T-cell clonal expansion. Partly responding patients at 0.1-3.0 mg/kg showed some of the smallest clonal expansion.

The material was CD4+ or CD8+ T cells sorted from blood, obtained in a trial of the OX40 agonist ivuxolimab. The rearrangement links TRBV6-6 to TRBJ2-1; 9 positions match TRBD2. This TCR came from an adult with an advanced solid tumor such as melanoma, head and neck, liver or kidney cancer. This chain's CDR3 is CASSYSIRAGGNEQFF. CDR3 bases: TGTGCCAGCAGTTACTCGATCCGAGCGGGAGGCAATGAGCAGTTCTTC.